Presented here are 19 T cell receptor beta chains from one specimen sequenced in a study of CXCR3-negative and CXCR3-positive naive CD8 T cells. Their antigen targets remain unknown. The study made its TRB cDNA libraries by 5' RACE, adding UMI labels. TCRdb reworked the 5' RACE reads into one entry per CDR3 protein, no DNA. The table for this sample gives several thousand distinct CDR3 sequences. The study's findings and limits: A higher hydrophobicity marked the TRB CDR3s of CXCR3-positive naive cells versus CXCR3-negative naive cells.

The specimen sequenced was naive CXCR3+ CD8+ T cells from blood. Subset here: CD45RO-CCR7+CD27+CD95- naive CD8+ T cells expressing CXCR3 (TNR3+). All receptors derive from a human donor in good health. Some clones in this sample may be carry-over from other donors' samples.

The chain uses TRBV30 and TRBJ2-1; checking the TCRdb D call of TRBD2 is not possible without DNA. CDR1 is GTSNPN, CDR2 SVGIG, per germline (reference sequence). The CDR3 is 16 residues long. The CDR3 reads CAWTLTSGASYNEQFF.

The rearrangement uses TRBV7-9 and TRBJ1-4; the D call of TRBD1 rests on TCRdb alone, since no DNA is present to check it. Germline V lookup: CDR1 SEHNR, CDR2 FQNEAQ (reference sequence). The CDR3 runs to 15 residues. CDR3 sequence: CASGRQTGLNEKLFF.

This chain links TRBV29-1 with TRBJ2-5; as DNA is missing, the TRBD2 call by TCRdb cannot be tested. This CDR3 has 16 residues. In germline, CDR1 is SQVTM, CDR2 ANQGSEA. The CDR3 reads CSVVLAGGPDQETQYF.

This clonotype is classed as medium-sized by frequency. This chain connects TRBV20-1 to TRBJ2-1; TCRdb's assignment of TRBD2 cannot be checked, as there is no DNA. The germline V gene has CDR1 DFQATT and CDR2 SNEGSKA (reference sequence). The CDR3 runs 19 residues. CDR3 residues: CSARDASSTRLLLYNEQFF.

This clonotype is classed as medium-sized by frequency. The V gene is TRBV28, the J gene TRBJ2-7; no DNA is available, so the TRBD1 call from TCRdb remains unchecked. This CDR3 has 14 amino acids. The germline gives CDR1 MDHEN, CDR2 SYDVKM. The CDR3 region is CASGTTGGSYEQYF.

The V and J genes are TRBV7-9 and TRBJ2-3; no DNA is available, so the TRBD1 call from TCRdb remains unchecked. From germline, CDR1 is SEHNR and CDR2 FQNEAQ (reference sequence). This CDR3 has 13 residues. CDR3 in amino acids: CASSTGTRDTQYF.

V and J are TRBV2 and TRBJ2-2; there is no DNA to check the TCRdb D call of TRBD1. CDR3 length: 16 amino acids. Per the germline V gene, CDR1 is SNHLY and CDR2 is FYNNEI. CDR3 region: CASVPTGSTDTGELFF.

By frequency, this clonotype is medium-sized (0.01 to 0.1%). The genes are TRBV20-1 and TRBJ1-5; with no DNA, the TCRdb D assignment of TRBD1 cannot be verified. The CDR3 runs 14 residues. The germline CDR1 and CDR2 sequences are DFQATT and SNEGSKA (reference sequence). CDR3 sequence: CSARRTGYGQPQHF.

The chain is built from TRBV4-2 and TRBJ2-2; TCRdb's D gene call, TRBD2, goes unchecked for lack of DNA. CDR1 and CDR2 (germline): LGHNA, YNFKEQ. The CDR3 is 16 amino acids. CDR3 sequence reads: CASSQEGALNTGELFF.

This chain uses TRBV21-1 with TRBJ2-2; with no DNA, the TCRdb D assignment of TRBD1 cannot be verified. TRBV21-1 is a documented pseudogene. The CDR3 has 16 residues. This CDR3 reads CASRYRQGPTPGSCFF.

This sequence joins TRBV6-2 or TRBV6-3 and TRBJ2-5; without DNA, the TCRdb call of TRBD1 cannot be checked. Germline-derived CDR1 and CDR2 are MNHEY and SVGEGT. The CDR3 is 13 residues long. Here the CDR3 reads CASSYGRQETQYF.

The chain employs TRBV6-5 and TRBJ2-3; absent DNA, TCRdb's TRBD1 call cannot be checked. Germline CDR1 MNHEY, CDR2 SVGAGI. The CDR3 is 15 amino acids. CDR3 loop: CASSTVAGQEDTQYF.

The V and J genes are TRBV30 and TRBJ2-1; TCRdb designates TRBD2, a call that cannot be tested without DNA. Germline-derived CDR1 and CDR2 are GTSNPN and SVGIG (reference sequence). The CDR3 loop spans 13 amino acids. The chain's CDR3 is CAWSDVVSGEQFF.

This clonotype is medium-sized (0.01 to 0.1%) by frequency. The chain joins TRBV21-1 to TRBJ2-4; the TRBD2 assignment by TCRdb is unverifiable without DNA. TRBV21-1 is a pseudogene. The CDR3 spans 21 residues. The chain's CDR3 is CASSEDTPGLAGVGAKNIQYF.

The genes are TRBV3-1 and TRBJ2-1; TCRdb calls TRBD2, which cannot be checked without DNA. CDR1 is LGHDT and CDR2 is YNNKEL in the germline V gene (reference sequence). CDR3 length equals 15 residues. The CDR3 protein is CASSQKLAFLDEQFF.

This chain joins TRBV7-9 and TRBJ2-1; TCRdb's D call, TRBD2, is unchecked because there is no DNA. Germline V gene data show CDR1 as SEHNR and CDR2 as FQNEAQ (reference sequence). The CDR3 spans 16 residues. The CDR3: CASSSLRDGHGNEQFF.

The rearrangement links TRBV12-3 or TRBV12-4 to TRBJ2-3. The CDR3 is 15 amino acids. CDR3 protein: CASTPTRQYTDTQYF.

The V gene is TRBV18, the J gene TRBJ2-1; the TRBD2 assignment by TCRdb is unverifiable without DNA. The CDR3 sequence is 17 residues long. Germline CDR1 reads KGHSH; CDR2 reads LQKENI. The CDR3 region is CASSPLEREGLLNEQFF.

This chain connects TRBV7-6 to TRBJ1-1; TCRdb outputs TRBD1, but without DNA this stays unchecked. The CDR3 length is 13 residues. CDR1 is SGHVS, CDR2 FNYEAQ, per germline. CDR3 loop: CASSRTGNTEAFF. Full variable domain (rest looked up from reference TRBV7-6 and TRBJ1-1): GAGVSQSPRYKVTKRGQDVALRCDPISGHVSLYWYRQALGQGPEFLTYFNYEAQQDKSGLPNDRFSAERPEGSISTLTIQRTEQRDSAMYRCASSRTGNTEAFFGQGTRLTVV.